This T cell receptor beta chain was captured in a study of blood T cell repertoires in COVID-19. Study-level background: Sites across the United States, Italy and Spain contributed samples from acute and convalescent COVID-19. In each case, the material was cDNA or gDNA derived from T cells, B-cell-depleted T cells, or PBMCs.

Authors' data handling: Counts of nucleated cells, estimated from reference gene primer amplification, were obtained. Method: immunoSEQ multiplex PCR; TCRdb's copy keeps in-frame clones and lacks some. The V and J calls and clone size come from that table; D and trimming were worked out from the DNA. The sample records around 110,000 clones, over 75% being singletons. Germline CDR1 reads SGHTA; CDR2 reads FQGNSA. The V and J ends lost 6 bases and 5 bases, in that order; junction bases with no gene match: 7. The CDR3 extends over 15 amino acids. The gene calls are TRBV7-2 and TRBJ2-1, with 10 positions matching TRBD1. This TCR was recovered from a woman aged 65 to 85 with acute or convalescent COVID-19. What was sequenced was peripheral blood. The CDR3 DNA reads as TGTGCCAGCAGTTCAGACAGGGGGCGCCACAATGAGCAGTTCTTC. As protein: CASSSDRGRHNEQFF.